The source of this T cell receptor (beta chain) is a study of T cell repertoires in cytomegalovirus infection. Across the study: Researchers turned to recently identified HLA-C-restricted CMV epitopes as well as well-studied HLA-B-restricted ones. Through public TCR beta signatures, both CMV infection and matching HLA type were indicated. Findings and caveats of the study: CMV-specific TCR beta clonotypes restricted by HLA-C were the ones dominating the ex vivo response.

In regard to this clonotype: Its antigen is not identified.

MiXCR was run by TCRdb on the reads, yielding one entry per CDR3 protein. The table includes over 250,000 distinct CDR3 sequences, 22% detected once. Sequenced material: cultured PBMCs, taken from culture after CMV antigen stimulation. This clonotype was obtained from a human donor in good health (CMV status not recorded). Some clones in this sample may be carry-over from other donors' samples.

DNA for the CDR3: TGTGCCAGCAGTCCGGGGTCTAGCGGGTACACAGATACGCAGTATTTT. It specifies CASSPGSSGYTDTQYF. The chain is built from TRBV6-2 or TRBV6-3 and TRBJ2-3; 8 nucleotides agree with TRBD2. The junction had 9 bases not matched to a gene; V was cut back by 5 bases and J by 2 bases. CDR1 and CDR2 from the germline V gene are MNHEY and SVGEGT. The CDR3 covers 16 residues.